One sample yielded the 4 T cell receptor beta chains listed below, sequenced in a study of identifying expanded T cells in peripheral blood. The method was immunoSEQ multiplex PCR; TCRdb's version includes in-frame clones alone and lacks a portion of them. The table records 100,000 to 150,000 clones, roughly 84% of them present only once. The specimen was blood. These receptors were taken from a person between 18 and 75 years old in good health.

The chain links TRBV7-9 to TRBJ2-5; the D call may be TRBD1 or TRBD2 (6 bases each). The CDR3 has 15 amino acids. Germline V lookup: CDR1 SEHNR, CDR2 FQNEAQ (reference sequence). V shed 0 bases and J shed 2 bases, with 10 bases lying between them. In DNA, the CDR3 is TGTGCCAGCAGCTTAGCCCCGGGGGCTCAAGAGACCCAGTACTTC. This translates into CASSLAPGAQETQYF.

The rearrangement links TRBV29-1 to TRBJ2-1, with TRBD1 as a possible D gene (6 bases). The germline gives CDR1 SQVTM, CDR2 ANQGSEA. The CDR3 spans 16 residues. The CDR3 here is CSYLPRTALSYNEQFF. The DNA of the CDR3 is TGCAGTTACCTTCCCCGGACAGCACTCTCCTACAATGAGCAGTTCTTC.

DNA of the CDR3: TGTGCCTGGAGTGTAGACGGGGCCAACGTCCTGACTTTC. Protein sequence: CAWSVDGANVLTF. V gene TRBV30 combines with J gene TRBJ2-6, with no clear D. V was cut by 0 bases and J by 4 bases, with 4 bases left in between. Germline V gene sequence: CDR1 GTSNPN, CDR2 SVGIG (reference sequence). The CDR3 spans 13 residues.

The J gene is TRBJ1-1, the V gene TRBV7-9; D uncertain. This CDR3 is built from 14 residues. V was trimmed by 5 bases and J by 10 bases, leaving 20 bases between them. Germline V gene sequence: CDR1 SEHNR, CDR2 FQNEAQ (reference sequence). The CDR3 nucleotides read TGTGCCAGCAGCCCACCACCAGCAGCCCTCAGAGCTTTCTTT. Encoded protein: CASSPPPAALRAFF.